Listed below are T cell receptor beta chains from one sample, sequenced in a study of vaccination and CD4 T cells after COVID-19. TCRdb fed the PCR reads into MiXCR, producing one record per CDR3 protein. The sample includes under 15,000 distinct CDR3 sequences, 61% of them seen just once. What these receptors recognize is not known. The sequencing input was CD4+ T cells from blood, cultured in vitro. The source is a human donor who had recovered from COVID-19. CDR3s include the opening cysteine and the closing phenylalanine or tryptophan. D genes are given only for firm matches. Part of the rows lack a size; the others show once, few, many or a class for expanded clones.

j_call	clone_size	v_call	d_call	cdr3_nt	cdr3_aa
TRBJ2-7	.	TRBV27	.	TGTGCCAGCAGTTTAATTACAGGCCAGGTTGGGGAGCAGTACTTC	CASSLITGQVGEQYF
TRBJ2-7	.	TRBV12-3/TRBV12-4	TRBD2	TGTGCCAGCAGTTTTCGGGGGGAGGCCTCCTACGAGCAGTACTTC	CASSFRGEASYEQYF
TRBJ2-1	.	TRBV6-1	TRBD2	TGTGCCAGCAGTCGCGGGGGGCTGACGGATGAGCAGTTCTTC	CASSRGGLTDEQFF
TRBJ2-3	.	TRBV20-1	.	TGCAGTGCTTGGGACGGAACGGTAATTTCAGATACGCAGTATTTT	CSAWDGTVISDTQYF
TRBJ1-6	.	TRBV5-1	.	TGCGCCAGCAGCTTGGGCTCTACAGGGAATTCACCCCTCCACTTT	CASSLGSTGNSPLHF
TRBJ1-1	.	TRBV25-1	TRBD1	TGTGCCAGCAGTGAATTTAGGGACAGAAACACTGAAGCTTTCTTT	CASSEFRDRNTEAFF
TRBJ2-7	once	TRBV28	TRBD2	TGTGCCAGCAGCCCTTTAGCGGGAGGGGATTCCTACGAGCAGTACTTC	CASSPLAGGDSYEQYF
TRBJ1-1	.	TRBV7-9	.	TGTGCCAGCAGCCCCAGGACAGCCCAGAACACTGAAGCTTTCTTT	CASSPRTAQNTEAFF
TRBJ1-2	.	TRBV24-1	.	TGTGCCACCAGTGACCCCGGGGACCCCTATGGCTACACCTTC	CATSDPGDPYGYTF
TRBJ2-2	few	TRBV7-2	.	TGTGCCAGCAGCTTAACGGGGGCCGGAGCCGGGGAGCTGTTTTTT	CASSLTGAGAGELFF
TRBJ2-1	.	TRBV11-3	TRBD2	TGTGCCAGCAGTGGACTAGCGGTCTCCTACAATGAGCAGTTCTTC	CASSGLAVSYNEQFF
TRBJ2-7	.	TRBV4-2	TRBD1	TGTGCCAGCAGCCCCCGGGACAGAGCCTACGAGCAGTACTTC	CASSPRDRAYEQYF
TRBJ1-4	.	TRBV12-3/TRBV12-4	TRBD1	TGTGCCAGCAGTTTAAGGGGACAGGGTGCGAAAAAACTGTTTTTT	CASSLRGQGAKKLFF
TRBJ2-7	.	TRBV30	.	TGTGCCTGGAAAATCCCCCACCCGACAAGCGAGCAGTACTTC	CAWKIPHPTSEQYF
TRBJ1-2	few	TRBV6-2/TRBV6-3	TRBD1	TGTGCCAGCAGCCGGGACAGGGGCTATGGCTACACCTTC	CASSRDRGYGYTF
TRBJ1-1	.	TRBV5-6	TRBD1	TGTGCCAGCACCCACGCACAGGGGTATGCTTTCTTT	CASTHAQGYAFF
TRBJ1-1	.	TRBV6-2/TRBV6-3	.	TGTGCCAGCAGTTTGATTAGGGCTGAAGCTTTCTTT	CASSLIRAEAFF
TRBJ2-7	few	TRBV20-1	.	TGCAGTGCTAGAGATAGTACGGTAAAACGGGGGGAGCAGTACTTC	CSARDSTVKRGEQYF
TRBJ1-5	.	TRBV25-1	TRBD1	TGTGCCAGCAGTGGACAGGGGGGCCATCAGCCCCAGCATTTT	CASSGQGGHQPQHF
TRBJ2-2	.	TRBV2	.	TGTGCCAGCAGTGTTAGTGCCGCGAACACCGGGGAGCTGTTTTTT	CASSVSAANTGELFF
TRBJ2-4	.	TRBV7-9	TRBD2	TGTGCCAGCAGCTTATCGACTAGCGGGGGAAACATTCAGTACTTC	CASSLSTSGGNIQYF
TRBJ2-2	.	TRBV5-4	TRBD2	TGTGCCAGCAGCTCCCCCACTAGCGGGAAAGGAGGCACCGGGGAGCTGTTTTTT	CASSSPTSGKGGTGELFF
TRBJ1-2	.	TRBV20-1	.	TGCAGTGCTAGAGATTCTACGGGAAGGAGCTATGGCTACACCTTC	CSARDSTGRSYGYTF
TRBJ1-1	.	TRBV20-1	TRBD1	TGCAGTGCTAGAGACGCCGGGACAGAAAACATGAACACTGAAGCTTTCTTT	CSARDAGTENMNTEAFF
TRBJ1-1	few	TRBV20-1	.	TGCAGTGCTAGAGATCCCGGGAGGTCGGAAGCTTTCTTT	CSARDPGRSEAFF
TRBJ2-2	.	TRBV20-1	.	TGCAGTGCCAAAGGAAGCGGTTCCGGGGAGCTGTTTTTT	CSAKGSGSGELFF
TRBJ1-6	.	TRBV6-2/TRBV6-3	.	TGTGCCAGCAGTTGGTCCCTGGACAGCGTAAATTCACCCCTCCACTTT	CASSWSLDSVNSPLHF
TRBJ2-1	.	TRBV3-1	.	TGTGCCAGCAGCCAAGTCGCCGCGGAGATCTCCTACAATGAGCAGTTCTTC	CASSQVAAEISYNEQFF
TRBJ2-7	few	TRBV21-1	.	TGTGCCAGCAGCAAAGCCGACGCGTGGTTTAGCGGGAGATACGAGCAGTACTTC	CASSKADAWFSGRYEQYF
TRBJ2-5	.	TRBV7-9	TRBD1	TGTGCCAGCAGCTTCAGGACAGGGCGAGAGACCCAGTACTTC	CASSFRTGRETQYF
TRBJ2-3	.	TRBV2	.	TGTGCCAGCAAATCGAGGAGCAGCTCCACAGATACGCAGTATTTT	CASKSRSSSTDTQYF
TRBJ2-2	.	TRBV29-1	TRBD2	TGCAGCGTTGGTAGGGAGGGCACCGGGGAGCTGTTTTTT	CSVGREGTGELFF
TRBJ1-6	.	TRBV7-6	.	TGTGCCAGCAGCTCCAGAGGCAATTCACCCCTCCACTTT	CASSSRGNSPLHF
TRBJ2-7	once	TRBV19	TRBD1	TGTGCCAGTAGTGGCCCCGGGACAGCCTCTGTCGAGCAGTACTTC	CASSGPGTASVEQYF
TRBJ1-1	.	TRBV11-3	.	TGTGCCAGCAGCCTGACCCGGGGCACTGAAGCTTTCTTT	CASSLTRGTEAFF
TRBJ2-3	.	TRBV19	.	TGTGCCAGTAGTATCGCTGCGGAAAGCACAGATACGCAGTATTTT	CASSIAAESTDTQYF